The entry that follows covers one TCR beta chain sequence. Its antigen is still unknown. cDNA came from roughly 0.53 to 1 ug RNA primed by random hexamers. Amplification of TCR beta CDR3 by immunoSEQ multiplex PCR spanned 54 Vbeta and 13 Jbeta. TCRdb recomputed calls from the immunoSEQ multiplex PCR reads with MiXCR, one row per CDR3 protein. Found here are about 120,000 distinct CDR3 sequences, approximately 94% of them singletons; the top ten hold approximately 0.1%. The T cells that were sequenced for TCR beta were CD8+ and CD4+ cells from blood. The authors negatively isolated CD8+ and CD4+ T cells and FACS-enriched TEMRA cells. This record comes from a study of CD8 T cells in Susac syndrome. Overall study results and limits: The authors acknowledged that the study's TCR sequencing and HLA analysis involved relatively few individuals.

This clonotype was sampled from a human donor in good health. The sequencing input was CD4+ T cells from PBMCs.

The CDR3 DNA is TGTGCCTGGAGTAACAGGGCCAATCAGCCCCAGCATTTT. Its protein product is CAWSNRANQPQHF. V and J are TRBV30 and TRBJ1-5, with D perhaps matching TRBD1 (6 bases). Between the trimmed V and J ends, which lost 2 bases and 3 bases, there was a span of 8 bases. Per the germline V gene, CDR1 is GTSNPN and CDR2 is SVGIG (reference sequence). The CDR3 totals 13 residues.